These T cell receptor beta chains were read from a single sample in a study of tumor-infiltrating lymphocytes in localized non-small cell lung cancer. The table came from immunoSEQ multiplex PCR; TCRdb's copy has only in-frame clones and leaves some out. The table lists approximately 14,000 clones, approximately 80% of them singletons. Input material: lung tumor tissue. These receptors were taken from a human donor with non-small cell lung cancer. Each CDR3 is given with its conserved first and last residue. A D gene is named only where the DNA matches it firmly. The size entry is marked missing in some rows and otherwise reads once, few, many or a size class.

d_gene: TRBD1; v_gene: TRBV30; abundance: -; len: 16; j_gene: TRBJ1-6; CDR3nt: TGTGCCTGGACGGGACAGGGTCACTTCTATAATTCACCCCTCCACTTT; CDR3aa: CAWTGQGHFYNSPLHF
d_gene: -; v_gene: TRBV30; abundance: -; len: 14; j_gene: TRBJ2-6; CDR3nt: TGTGCCTGGGGAACAGCACCTGGGGCCAACGTCCTGACTTTC; CDR3aa: CAWGTAPGANVLTF
d_gene: -; v_gene: TRBV7-7; abundance: once; len: 10; j_gene: TRBJ2-5; CDR3nt: TGTGCGGTAGGGGAGGAGACCCAGTACTTC; CDR3aa: CAVGEETQYF
d_gene: -; v_gene: TRBV27; abundance: -; len: 15; j_gene: TRBJ1-2; CDR3nt: TGTGCCAGCAGTTTATCGGGGTTCCCTCTCTATGGCTACACCTTC; CDR3aa: CASSLSGFPLYGYTF
d_gene: -; v_gene: TRBV7-9; abundance: -; len: 14; j_gene: TRBJ2-3; CDR3nt: TGTGCCAGCAGCGAGGGACGGACCGCCGATACGCAGTATTTT; CDR3aa: CASSEGRTADTQYF
d_gene: -; v_gene: TRBV19; abundance: -; len: 13; j_gene: TRBJ2-6; CDR3nt: TGTGCCAGTAGTGAGTCTGGGGCCAACGTCCTGACTTTC; CDR3aa: CASSESGANVLTF
d_gene: -; v_gene: TRBV6-5; abundance: once; len: 15; j_gene: TRBJ2-1; CDR3nt: TGTGCCAGCACCCGTCGAGAATGGGCCTACAATGAGCAGTTCTTC; CDR3aa: CASTRREWAYNEQFF
d_gene: -; v_gene: TRBV10-3; abundance: -; len: 14; j_gene: TRBJ2-7; CDR3nt: TGTGCCATCAGTGAGTCGGCTAGTTTGGACGAGCAGTACTTC; CDR3aa: CAISESASLDEQYF
d_gene: -; v_gene: TRBV29-1; abundance: -; len: 12; j_gene: TRBJ1-2; CDR3nt: TGCAGCGTTGATCGGGCTAACTATGGCTACACCTTC; CDR3aa: CSVDRANYGYTF
d_gene: TRBD1; v_gene: TRBV27; abundance: once; len: 16; j_gene: TRBJ1-5; CDR3nt: TGTGCCAGCAGTCCTCTGAACAGGGGGGACAATCAGCCCCAGCATTTT; CDR3aa: CASSPLNRGDNQPQHF
d_gene: -; v_gene: TRBV19; abundance: -; len: 13; j_gene: TRBJ1-1; CDR3nt: TGTGCCAGTAGTATTAGGGAGGTCACTGAAGCTTTCTTT; CDR3aa: CASSIREVTEAFF
d_gene: -; v_gene: TRBV21-1; abundance: -; len: 13; j_gene: TRBJ2-7; CDR3nt: TGTGCCAGCAGCAAAGGCGGTCCCTACGAGCAGTACTTC; CDR3aa: CASSKGGPYEQYF
d_gene: -; v_gene: TRBV6-6; abundance: few; len: 13; j_gene: TRBJ1-2; CDR3nt: TGTGCCAGCAGCCCGACACCGAACTATGGCTACACCTTC; CDR3aa: CASSPTPNYGYTF
d_gene: -; v_gene: TRBV6-5; abundance: -; len: 15; j_gene: TRBJ2-7; CDR3nt: TGTGCCAGCAGTTACCGAAGGACAGAAGATTACGAGCAGTACTTC; CDR3aa: CASSYRRTEDYEQYF
d_gene: TRBD1; v_gene: TRBV7-9; abundance: -; len: 12; j_gene: TRBJ1-1; CDR3nt: TGTGCCAGCAGCGAGGACAGGGTGGAAACTTTCTTT; CDR3aa: CASSEDRVETFF
d_gene: TRBD2; v_gene: TRBV6-1; abundance: -; len: 16; j_gene: TRBJ2-3; CDR3nt: TGTGCCAGCAGTGATCGGGCGGGAGGGGGCACAGATACGCAGTATTTT; CDR3aa: CASSDRAGGGTDTQYF
d_gene: -; v_gene: TRBV2; abundance: -; len: 16; j_gene: TRBJ2-2; CDR3nt: TGTGCCAGCAGTGAAAGACACCAGACGAACACCGGGGAGCTGTTTTTT; CDR3aa: CASSERHQTNTGELFF